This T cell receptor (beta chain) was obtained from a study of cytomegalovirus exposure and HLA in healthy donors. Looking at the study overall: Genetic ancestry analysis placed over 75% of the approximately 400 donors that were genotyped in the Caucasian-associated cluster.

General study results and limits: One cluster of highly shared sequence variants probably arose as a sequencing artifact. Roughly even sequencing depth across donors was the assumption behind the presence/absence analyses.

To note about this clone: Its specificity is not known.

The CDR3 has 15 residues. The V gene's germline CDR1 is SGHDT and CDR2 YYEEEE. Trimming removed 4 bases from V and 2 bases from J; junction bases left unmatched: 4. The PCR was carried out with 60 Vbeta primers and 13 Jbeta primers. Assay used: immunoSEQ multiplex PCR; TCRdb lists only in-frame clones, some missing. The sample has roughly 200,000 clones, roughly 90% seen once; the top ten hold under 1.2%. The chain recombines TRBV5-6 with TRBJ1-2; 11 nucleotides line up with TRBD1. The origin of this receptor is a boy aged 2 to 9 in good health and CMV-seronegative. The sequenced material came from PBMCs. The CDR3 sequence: CASSARDRGNYGYTF. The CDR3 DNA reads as TGTGCCAGCAGCGCCCGGGACAGGGGGAACTATGGCTACACCTTC. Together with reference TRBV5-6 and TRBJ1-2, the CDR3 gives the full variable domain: DAGVTQSPTHLIKTRGQQVTLRCSPKSGHDTVSWYQQALGQGPQFIFQYYEEEERQRGNFPDRFSGHQFPNYSSELNVNALLLGDSALYLCASSARDRGNYGYTFGSGTRLTVV.